These T cell receptor beta chains were read from a single sample in a study of control samples from healthy donors and cancer patients. Here immunoSEQ multiplex PCR was the method, and the copy in TCRdb shows in-frame clones only, minus some. The repertoire holds approximately 160,000 clones, with more than 90% as singletons. Sequenced sample: blood. Receptors originate from a woman aged 35 to 49 in good health. Both conserved end residues are part of each CDR3. D genes are given only for firm matches. Clone size is stated in some rows and not others, as once, few, many or a class when expanded.

TRBV4-2	16	TRBJ2-1	TRBD2	.	TGTGCCAGCAGCCAAAGACTAGCGGGGGCCGACAATGAGCAGTTCTTC	CASSQRLAGADNEQFF
TRBV2	12	TRBJ1-5	.	.	TGTGCCAGCCGGACGGCGAATCAGCCCCAGCATTTT	CASRTANQPQHF
TRBV5-1	15	TRBJ2-7	.	.	TGCGCCAGCAGTCCCGCCAGGGTCGGAGGCTACGAGCAGTACTTC	CASSPARVGGYEQYF
TRBV7-7	14	TRBJ2-7	.	.	TGTGCCAGCAAGCCAGCGCCCGACGCATACGAGCAGTACTTC	CASKPAPDAYEQYF
TRBV5-4	14	TRBJ2-5	.	.	TGTGCCAGCAGCCCCGGACTCGATCAAGAGACCCAGTACTTC	CASSPGLDQETQYF
TRBV2	13	TRBJ1-4	TRBD1	.	TGTGCCAGCCTGGGACAGGGCACTGAAAAACTGTTTTTT	CASLGQGTEKLFF
TRBV4-1	14	TRBJ1-1	.	.	TGCGCCAGCAGCCGCCCGGACGTGAACACTGAAGCTTTCTTT	CASSRPDVNTEAFF
TRBV5-1	14	TRBJ1-1	.	.	TGCGCCAGCAGCGACGGTCGGGAGAGCACTGAAGCTTTCTTT	CASSDGRESTEAFF
TRBV2	14	TRBJ2-3	.	.	TGTGCCAGCATGGGACCACCTCGCACAGATACGCAGTATTTT	CASMGPPRTDTQYF
TRBV2	14	TRBJ1-3	.	.	TGTGCCAGCAGTCTCCAGGGTTCTGGAAACACCATATATTTT	CASSLQGSGNTIYF
TRBV7-7	13	TRBJ1-3	.	once	TGTGCCAGCAGCTCGGGAACTGGAAACACCATATATTTT	CASSSGTGNTIYF
TRBV27	13	TRBJ1-2	.	.	TGTGCCAGCAGTTTAACCAGGAACTATGGCTACACCTTC	CASSLTRNYGYTF
TRBV28	14	TRBJ1-5	.	.	TGTGCCAGCAGTTTAACCGTGACGGGTGCGGCCCAGCATTTT	CASSLTVTGAAQHF
TRBV6-4	13	TRBJ2-5	.	.	TGTGCCTCGGACCGCCGCAGAGGCGAGACCCAGTACTTC	CASDRRRGETQYF
TRBV6-1	16	TRBJ2-6	.	.	TGTGCCAGCAGTGATCTCTGGGGGTCTGGGGCCAACGTCCTGACTTTC	CASSDLWGSGANVLTF
TRBV10-2	14	TRBJ1-2	.	.	TGCGCCAGCAGTGAGGGGGGCAGTTCATATGGCTACACCTTC	CASSEGGSSYGYTF
TRBV2	14	TRBJ1-5	.	.	TGTGCCAGCAGTGAAGGCCAGCAGGTTCAGCCCCAGCATTTT	CASSEGQQVQPQHF
TRBV4-1	13	TRBJ1-1	.	.	TGCGCCAGCAGCCAAGAAGGGTTCCCTGAAGCTTTCTTT	CASSQEGFPEAFF
TRBV29-1	14	TRBJ1-5	.	once	TGCAGCGTTCCGTTAGGCAGGGAAGATCAGCCCCAGCATTTT	CSVPLGREDQPQHF
TRBV10-2	13	TRBJ1-4	.	.	TGCGCCAGCAGTCGCCAGTTTAATGAAAAACTGTTTTTT	CASSRQFNEKLFF
TRBV10-1	15	TRBJ2-7	.	.	TGCGCCAGCAGATCCTCCGGGACATCCGACTACGAGCAGTACTTC	CASRSSGTSDYEQYF
TRBV3-1/TRBV3-2	16	TRBJ2-2	TRBD1	.	TGTGCCAGCAGCCAGACCTTCGGGACAGACGCCGGGGAGCTGTTTTTT	CASSQTFGTDAGELFF
TRBV4-1	14	TRBJ2-1	.	.	TGCGCCAGCAGCCAAGATCTACTTATCAATGAGCAGTTCTTC	CASSQDLLINEQFF
TRBV11-1	15	TRBJ2-1	.	.	TGTGCCAGCAGTTTAGGGGGGGGTGCCTACAATGAGCAGTTCTTC	CASSLGGGAYNEQFF
TRBV28	14	TRBJ1-2	.	.	TGTGCCAGCAGTCCGGCTGGCCTGGGGAATGGCTACACCTTC	CASSPAGLGNGYTF
TRBV11-2	15	TRBJ2-7	.	.	TGTGCCAGCAGCCCTCGGCCCGGGACAAATTACGAGCAGTACTTC	CASSPRPGTNYEQYF
TRBV6-6	14	TRBJ1-1	.	.	TGTGCCAGCAGTTACTCGGAGGGTCCCACTGAAGCTTTCTTT	CASSYSEGPTEAFF
TRBV7-2	13	TRBJ2-7	.	.	TGTGCCAGCAGCTTGGGGAACTACTACGAGCAGTACTTC	CASSLGNYYEQYF
TRBV10-1	15	TRBJ2-5	.	.	TGCGCCAGCAGTGAGGACCCAGGGGGGACAGAGACCCAGTACTTC	CASSEDPGGTETQYF
TRBV6-6	14	TRBJ1-4	.	.	TGTGCCAGCAGCCCACCCCCTGGGGATGAAAAACTGTTTTTT	CASSPPPGDEKLFF
TRBV10-1	10	TRBJ2-5	.	.	TGCGCCAGCAGAGAAGAGACCCAGTACTTC	CASREETQYF
TRBV2	14	TRBJ1-6	.	.	TGTGCCAGCAGCGGTGCTCTAAGAAATTCACCCCTCCACTTT	CASSGALRNSPLHF
TRBV19	14	TRBJ2-3	.	.	TGTGCCAGTAGTATAGGGTTCAATTCCGATACGCAGTATTTT	CASSIGFNSDTQYF
TRBV9	15	TRBJ2-2	.	.	TGTGCCAGCAGCTCCACCGGGTGGAGCGAAGGGGAGCTGTTTTTT	CASSSTGWSEGELFF
TRBV5-1	13	TRBJ2-5	.	.	TGCGCCAGCAGCCTCGAGGGGCAAGAGACCCAGTACTTC	CASSLEGQETQYF
TRBV7-9	14	TRBJ1-4	.	.	TGTGCCAGCAGCTTGGGAGGGGGTGATGAAAAACTGTTTTTT	CASSLGGGDEKLFF
TRBV7-5	16	TRBJ1-1	.	once	TGTGTCAGAAGCTTAGTCAGGCAGCTGAGGAACACTGAAGCTTTCTTT	CVRSLVRQLRNTEAFF
TRBV24-1	13	TRBJ1-2	TRBD1	.	TGTGCCACCCAGAGCGGACAGGGGAATGGCTACACCTTC	CATQSGQGNGYTF
TRBV4-1	15	TRBJ2-7	TRBD1	.	TGCGCCAGCAGCCAAGAGTACAGGGGGATAATCGAGCAGTACTTC	CASSQEYRGIIEQYF
TRBV19	14	TRBJ2-3	.	.	TGTGCCAGTAGTACGAGCTTCCCGGAGGATACGCAGTATTTT	CASSTSFPEDTQYF
TRBV18	17	TRBJ1-6	.	.	TGTGCCAGCTCACCTAATACAGGTTCCGGCCGTAATTCACCCCTCCACTTT	CASSPNTGSGRNSPLHF
TRBV6-1	14	TRBJ1-5	.	.	TGTGCCAGCAGTGATTGGGGGGCGGTCCAGCCCCAGCATTTT	CASSDWGAVQPQHF
TRBV4-1	16	TRBJ2-1	TRBD2	.	TGCGCCAGCAGCCAAGAAGGGACTAGCGGGAGAAATGAGCAGTTCTTC	CASSQEGTSGRNEQFF